This T cell receptor (beta chain) comes out of a study of T cell changes during pregnancy in multiple sclerosis. Assay: immunoSEQ multiplex PCR; the TCRdb copy retains only in-frame clones and omits some. Of about 89,000 clones in the sample, 94% are singletons; the top ten hold around 0.86%. Trimming left V 3 bases short and J 0 bases short, with 7 bases between. Per the germline V gene, CDR1 is SGHRS and CDR2 is YFSETQ. The CDR3 is 13 residues long. The origin of this receptor is a female donor with multiple sclerosis, enrolled in a pregnancy study. V and J are TRBV5-1 and TRBJ2-7; D is undetermined. The material was peripheral blood, obtained in the third trimester of pregnancy. The CDR3 loop reads CASSSLASYEQYF. The DNA of the CDR3 is TGCGCCAGCAGCTCACTCGCCTCCTACGAGCAGTACTTC.